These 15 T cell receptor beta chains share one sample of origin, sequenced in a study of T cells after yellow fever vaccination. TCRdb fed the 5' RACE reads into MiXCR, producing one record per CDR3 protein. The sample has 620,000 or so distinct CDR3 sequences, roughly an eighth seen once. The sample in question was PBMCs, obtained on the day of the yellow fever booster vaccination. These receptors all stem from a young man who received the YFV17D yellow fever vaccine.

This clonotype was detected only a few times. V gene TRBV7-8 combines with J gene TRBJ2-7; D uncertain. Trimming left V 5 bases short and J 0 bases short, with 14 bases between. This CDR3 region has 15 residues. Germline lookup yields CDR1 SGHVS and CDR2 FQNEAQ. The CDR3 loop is CASSPAGGLSYEQYF. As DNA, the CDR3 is TGTGCCAGCAGCCCCGCCGGCGGTCTCTCCTACGAGCAGTACTTC.

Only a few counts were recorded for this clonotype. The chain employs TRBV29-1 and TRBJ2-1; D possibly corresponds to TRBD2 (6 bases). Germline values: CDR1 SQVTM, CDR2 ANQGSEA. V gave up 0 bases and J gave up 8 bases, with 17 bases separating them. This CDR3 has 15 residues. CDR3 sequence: CSVEDRVAVLDEQFF. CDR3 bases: TGCAGCGTTGAAGATCGGGTAGCGGTTTTAGATGAGCAGTTCTTC.

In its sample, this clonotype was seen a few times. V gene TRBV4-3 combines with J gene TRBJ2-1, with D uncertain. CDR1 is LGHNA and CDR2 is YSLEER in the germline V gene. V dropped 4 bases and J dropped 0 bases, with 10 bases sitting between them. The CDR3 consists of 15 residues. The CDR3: CASSPGWSSYNEQFF. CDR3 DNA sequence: TGCGCCAGCAGCCCAGGATGGAGCTCCTACAATGAGCAGTTCTTC.

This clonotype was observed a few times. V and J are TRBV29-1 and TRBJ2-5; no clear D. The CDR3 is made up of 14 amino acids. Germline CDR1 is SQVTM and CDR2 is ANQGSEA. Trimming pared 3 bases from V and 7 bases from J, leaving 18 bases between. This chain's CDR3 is CSVDVVAPLRTQYF. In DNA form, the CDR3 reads TGCAGCGTTGACGTGGTGGCCCCCCTGCGGACCCAGTACTTC.

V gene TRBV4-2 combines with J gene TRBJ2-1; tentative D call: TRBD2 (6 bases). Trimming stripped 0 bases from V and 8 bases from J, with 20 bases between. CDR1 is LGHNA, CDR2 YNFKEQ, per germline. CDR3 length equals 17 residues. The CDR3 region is CASSQEVPLAFPHEQFF. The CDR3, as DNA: TGTGCCAGCAGCCAAGAAGTGCCACTAGCCTTTCCCCATGAGCAGTTCTTC.

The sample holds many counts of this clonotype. The CDR3 nucleotides read TGTGCCACCAGATTAGGACAAGCTGGTCAGCCCCAGCATTTT. Translated: CATRLGQAGQPQHF. The V gene is TRBV15, the J gene TRBJ1-5; D might be TRBD1 (5 bases). This CDR3 has 14 amino acids. Germline assignment: CDR1 LNHNV and CDR2 YYDKDF (reference sequence). Trimming shortened V by 6 bases and J by 6 bases, and 15 bases separated the two germline ends.

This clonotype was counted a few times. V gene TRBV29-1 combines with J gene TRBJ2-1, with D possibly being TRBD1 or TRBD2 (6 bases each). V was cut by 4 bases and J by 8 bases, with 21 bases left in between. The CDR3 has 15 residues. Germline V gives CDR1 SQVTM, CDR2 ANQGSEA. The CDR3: CSVGSGAIRGYEQFF. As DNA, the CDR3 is TGCAGCGTTGGTTCGGGGGCCATTAGGGGCTATGAGCAGTTCTTC.

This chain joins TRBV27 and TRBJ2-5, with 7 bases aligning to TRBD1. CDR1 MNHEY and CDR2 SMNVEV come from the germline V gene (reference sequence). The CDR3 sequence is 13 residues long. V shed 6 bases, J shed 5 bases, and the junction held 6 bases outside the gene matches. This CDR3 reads CASRKGAWETQYF. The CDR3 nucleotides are TGTGCCAGCAGGAAGGGGGCATGGGAGACCCAGTACTTC.

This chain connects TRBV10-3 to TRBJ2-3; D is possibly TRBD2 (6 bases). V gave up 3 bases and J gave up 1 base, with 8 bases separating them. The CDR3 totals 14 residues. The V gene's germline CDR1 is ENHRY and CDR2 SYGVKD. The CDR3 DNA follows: TGTGCCATCAGTGATGGGACTGGCACAGATACGCAGTATTTT. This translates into CAISDGTGTDTQYF.

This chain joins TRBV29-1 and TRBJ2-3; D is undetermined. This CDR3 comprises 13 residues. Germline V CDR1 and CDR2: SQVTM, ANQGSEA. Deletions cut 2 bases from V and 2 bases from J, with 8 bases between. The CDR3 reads CSVEMGNTDTQYF. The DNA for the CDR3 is TGCAGCGTTGAAATGGGGAACACAGATACGCAGTATTTT.

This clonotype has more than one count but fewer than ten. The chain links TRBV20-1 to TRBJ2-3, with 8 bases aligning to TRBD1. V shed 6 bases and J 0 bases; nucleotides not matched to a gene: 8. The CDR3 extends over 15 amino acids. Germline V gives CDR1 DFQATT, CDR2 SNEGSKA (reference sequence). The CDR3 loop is CSARTRDRSTDTQYF. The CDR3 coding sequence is TGCAGTGCAAGGACTCGGGACAGGAGCACAGATACGCAGTATTTT.

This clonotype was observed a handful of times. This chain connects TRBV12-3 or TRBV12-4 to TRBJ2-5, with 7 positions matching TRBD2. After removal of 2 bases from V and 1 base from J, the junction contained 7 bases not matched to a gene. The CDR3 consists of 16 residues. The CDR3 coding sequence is TGTGCCAGCAGTTTATTGGGGCTAGCGGCCCAAGAGACCCAGTACTTC. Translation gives CASSLLGLAAQETQYF.

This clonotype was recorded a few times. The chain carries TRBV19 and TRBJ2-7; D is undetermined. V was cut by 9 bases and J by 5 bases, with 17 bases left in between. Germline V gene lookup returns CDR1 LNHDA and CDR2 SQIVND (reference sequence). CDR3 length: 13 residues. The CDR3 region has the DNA TGTGCCAGCCAGCCGGGCCTCCACGACGAGCAGTACTTC. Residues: CASQPGLHDEQYF. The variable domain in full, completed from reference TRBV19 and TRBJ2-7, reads DGGITQSPKYLFRKEGQNVTLSCEQNLNHDAMYWYRQDPGQGLRLIYYSQIVNDFQKGDIAEGYSVSREKKESFPLTVTSAQKNPTAFYLCASQPGLHDEQYFGPGTRLTVT.

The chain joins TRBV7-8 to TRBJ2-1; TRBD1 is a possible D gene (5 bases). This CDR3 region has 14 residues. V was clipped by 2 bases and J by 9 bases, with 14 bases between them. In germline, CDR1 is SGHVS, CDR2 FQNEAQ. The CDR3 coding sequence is TGTGCCAGCAGCTTAAGTCAGGGCAGTGGTGAGCAGTTCTTC. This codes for CASSLSQGSGEQFF.

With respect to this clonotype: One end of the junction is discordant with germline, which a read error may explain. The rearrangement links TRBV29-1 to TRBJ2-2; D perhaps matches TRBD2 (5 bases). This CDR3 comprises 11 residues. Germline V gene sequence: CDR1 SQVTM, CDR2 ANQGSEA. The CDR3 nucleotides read TGCAGCGTTGAGTATACCGGGGATCTGTTCTTT. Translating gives CSVEYTGDLFF.